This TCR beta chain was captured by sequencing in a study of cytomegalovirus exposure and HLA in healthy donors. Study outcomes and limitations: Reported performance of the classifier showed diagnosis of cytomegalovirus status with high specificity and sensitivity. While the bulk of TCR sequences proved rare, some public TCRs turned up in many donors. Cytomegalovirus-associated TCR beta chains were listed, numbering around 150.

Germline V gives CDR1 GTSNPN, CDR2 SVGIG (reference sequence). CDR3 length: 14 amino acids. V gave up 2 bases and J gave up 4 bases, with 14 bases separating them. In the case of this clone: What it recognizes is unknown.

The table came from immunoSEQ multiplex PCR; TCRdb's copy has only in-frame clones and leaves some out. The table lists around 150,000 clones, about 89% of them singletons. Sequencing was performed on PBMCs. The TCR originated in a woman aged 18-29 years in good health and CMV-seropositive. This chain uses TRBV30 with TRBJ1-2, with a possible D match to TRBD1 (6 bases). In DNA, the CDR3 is TGTGCCTGGAGTTCACAGGGAAACGGCTATGGCTACACCTTC. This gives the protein CAWSSQGNGYGYTF.